A single sample gave rise to the 3 T cell receptor beta chains below, sequenced in a study of T cell responses to AZD1222 COVID-19 vaccine. Libraries were prepared by immunoSEQ multiplex PCR; TCRdb keeps only in-frame clonotypes and omits some of them. Counted here are more than 100,000 clones, roughly 87% occurring once; the ten biggest clones make up 1.3% to 1.5%. Source: peripheral blood, taken on day 0 of AZD1222 vaccination. The receptor source for this set is an adult in good health.

V gene TRBV3-1 (or the pseudogene TRBV3-2) combines with J gene TRBJ2-1, with unresolved D. The germline gives CDR1 LGHDT, CDR2 YNNKEL (reference sequence). The CDR3 has 15 amino acids. The ends were cut back, 0 bases at V and 2 bases at J, with 8 bases in the middle. CDR3: CASSQDRGPYNEQFF. CDR3 DNA sequence: TGTGCCAGCAGCCAAGATCGCGGACCCTACAATGAGCAGTTCTTC.

This chain links TRBV6-2 or TRBV6-3 with TRBJ2-7; TRBD1 matches 7 bases. The germline V gene has CDR1 MNHEY and CDR2 SVGEGT. V was pared by 2 bases and J by 7 bases, with 8 bases of the junction left unmatched. CDR3 length: 14 amino acids. In DNA, the CDR3 is TGTGCCAGCAGTTACGTGGACAGGACGGGGGAGCAGTACTTC. Translation gives CASSYVDRTGEQYF.

The chain uses TRBV19 and TRBJ1-5; no clear D gene. V was trimmed by 1 base and J by 5 bases, leaving 9 bases between them. The V gene's germline CDR1 is LNHDA and CDR2 SQIVND (reference sequence). The CDR3 sequence is 14 residues long. CDR3 protein: CASSIGGNYQPQHF. The CDR3 DNA reads as TGTGCCAGTAGTATAGGGGGAAATTATCAGCCCCAGCATTTT.